One and the same sample provided the 16 T cell receptor beta chains below, sequenced in a study of CD8+ T cells in alopecia areata. RNA was extracted and reverse transcribed into cDNA as the sequencing template. Sequencing used immunoSEQ multiplex PCR; TCRdb keeps in-frame clones, though not all of them. The sample carries roughly 120,000 clones, around two fifths recorded once. The sequencing input was CD4+ T cells sorted from blood. The source of these receptors is a human donor with alopecia areata.

The V and J genes are TRBV15 and TRBJ2-7; TRBD2 is a possible D gene (6 bases). The germline V gene has CDR1 LNHNV and CDR2 YYDKDF (reference sequence). This CDR3 spans 15 amino acids. The germline V and J ends were trimmed by 5 bases and 2 bases, with 16 bases remaining between them. CDR3 protein: CATSSRAGKAYEQYF. CDR3 DNA sequence: TGTGCCACCAGCTCCCGGGCGGGGAAAGCCTACGAGCAGTACTTC. The entire variable domain, with the rest obtained from reference TRBV15 and TRBJ2-7, is as follows: DAMVIQNPRYQVTQFGKPVTLSCSQTLNHNVMYWYQQKSSQAPKLLFHYYDKDFNNEADTPDNFQSRRPNTSFCFLDIRSPGLGDTAMYLCATSSRAGKAYEQYFGPGTRLTVT.

This sequence joins TRBV29-1 and TRBJ2-7, with a tentative D call TRBD1 (6 bases). Trimming removed 6 bases at V and 6 bases at J, with 18 bases between. The CDR3 is 13 residues long. The V gene's germline CDR1 is SQVTM and CDR2 ANQGSEA. The CDR3 region is CSVLGGQRREQYF. CDR3 bases: TGCAGCGTCCTTGGTGGACAGCGACGCGAGCAGTACTTC.

V usage is TRBV7-2 and J usage is TRBJ1-2; D is ambiguous. CDR1 is SGHTA and CDR2 is FQGNSA in the germline V gene. Trimming took 5 bases from V and 3 from J, leaving 13 bases between them. There are 14 residues in the CDR3. For the CDR3, the DNA is TGTGCCAGCAGCCCTTCGGGAGGTGACTATGGCTACACCTTC. This gives the protein CASSPSGGDYGYTF.

This chain joins TRBV11-2 and TRBJ1-6; maybe TRBD1 (5 bases). Per the germline V gene, CDR1 is SGHAT and CDR2 is FQNNGV. Trimming left V 5 bases short and J 0 bases short, with 17 bases between. CDR3 length: 18 residues. DNA for the CDR3: TGTGCCAGCAGCCCGGACAACAGATTGAGCTCCTATAATTCACCCCTCCACTTT. Translation gives CASSPDNRLSSYNSPLHF.

The chain is built from TRBV7-2 and TRBJ2-7, with D unresolved. In germline, CDR1 is SGHTA, CDR2 FQGNSA. The CDR3 extends over 12 amino acids. The V end was cut by 5 bases, the J end by 7 bases, with 12 bases between. CDR3 amino acids: CASSPFGQEQYF. CDR3 DNA sequence: TGTGCCAGCAGCCCCTTCGGGCAGGAGCAGTACTTC.

This sequence joins TRBV30 and TRBJ2-7; 8 bases are a match to TRBD1. Germline trimming cut 0 bases from V and 0 bases from J; bases unmatched to any gene: 1. CDR3 length equals 14 residues. CDR1 is GTSNPN and CDR2 is SVGIG in the germline V gene (reference sequence). CDR3 DNA sequence: TGTGCCTGGAGTGTTGACAGGGGCTCCTACGAGCAGTACTTC. The encoded protein is CAWSVDRGSYEQYF.

The V and J genes are TRBV4-3 and TRBJ2-3, with TRBD1 as a possible D gene (6 bases). The germline V and J ends were trimmed by 1 base and 4 bases, with 12 bases remaining between them. The CDR3 runs 15 residues. Looked up from germline, CDR1 is LGHNA and CDR2 is YSLEER. CDR3 amino acids: CASSQVYRVADTQYF. The CDR3 DNA follows: TGCGCCAGCAGCCAAGTCTACAGGGTGGCAGATACGCAGTATTTT.

The chain is built from TRBV30 and TRBJ2-1; the D is unclear. Trimming shortened V by 4 bases and J by 9 bases, and 16 bases separated the two germline ends. This CDR3 comprises 13 residues. In germline, CDR1 is GTSNPN, CDR2 SVGIG (reference sequence). CDR3 region: CAWNGPGPGEQFF. The CDR3 DNA sequence: TGTGCCTGGAATGGGCCCGGGCCGGGTGAGCAGTTCTTC.

In its sample, this clone was seen a few times. The chain links TRBV18 to TRBJ2-1; 7 bases map to TRBD2. CDR3 length: 14 residues. V dropped 2 bases and J dropped 14; count of bases not matched to a gene: 12. Looked up from germline, CDR1 is KGHSH and CDR2 is LQKENI. The CDR3 sequence is CASSPTGLPTGKFF. Here the CDR3 DNA reads TGTGCCAGCTCACCAACGGGACTACCTACCGGCAAGTTCTTC.

This clone was counted a few times. The gene calls are TRBV7-9 and TRBJ2-5, with TRBD2 identical over 9 bases. The germline V gene has CDR1 SEHNR and CDR2 FQNEAQ (reference sequence). The CDR3 has 17 residues. J gave up 1 base and V 3 bases, and 9 bases lay outside the gene matches. The CDR3 nucleotides read TGTGCCAGCAGCTTTGGTGGTAATAGCGGGGGCCAAGAGACCCAGTACTTC. The encoded protein is CASSFGGNSGGQETQYF.

The J gene is TRBJ2-3, the V gene TRBV29-1; TRBD2 matches at 9 bases. The CDR3 runs 13 residues. Germline V CDR1 and CDR2: SQVTM, ANQGSEA. The J segment lost 10 bases and the V segment lost 1 base, leaving 6 bases of the junction unmatched. In nucleotides, the CDR3 is TGCAGCGTTGAAGGGCTAGCGGGATACCCGCAGTATTTT. It is translated as CSVEGLAGYPQYF.

This rearrangement joins TRBV4-1 to TRBJ1-5, with D uncertain. Per germline, CDR1 MGHRA and CDR2 YSYEKL. Trimming stripped 2 bases from V and 4 bases from J, with 15 bases between. The CDR3 consists of 16 residues. The CDR3 nucleotides read TGCGCCAGCAGCCAAATCCCCATGGCGAGAAATCAGCCCCAGCATTTT. This codes for CASSQIPMARNQPQHF.

The chain links TRBV28 to TRBJ2-5; 9 bases align to TRBD1. Trimming removed 4 bases from V and 4 bases from J; junction bases left unmatched: 7. This CDR3 spans 15 amino acids. Germline V gene sequence: CDR1 MDHEN, CDR2 SYDVKM. As DNA, the CDR3 is TGTGCCAGCAGTTCGGCCGGACAGGGGCGAGAGACCCAGTACTTC. It codes for CASSSAGQGRETQYF.

The chain is built from TRBV30 and TRBJ1-1, with D maybe TRBD1 (5 bases). V was cut by 4 bases and J by 1 base, with 10 bases left in between. The CDR3 extends over 13 amino acids. The V gene's germline CDR1 is GTSNPN and CDR2 SVGIG (reference sequence). CDR3 bases: TGTGCCTGGACCGGGAGGGGGAACACTGAAGCTTTCTTT. The encoded protein is CAWTGRGNTEAFF.

The genes are TRBV30 and TRBJ2-5; 10 nucleotides line up with TRBD2. Trimming cost V 5 bases and J 1 base; bases outside gene matches: 7. The germline V gene encodes CDR1 GTSNPN and CDR2 SVGIG (reference sequence). This CDR3 contains 15 residues. The CDR3 protein is CAWVPGLASQETQYF. The CDR3 DNA is TGTGCCTGGGTACCGGGACTAGCGAGCCAAGAGACCCAGTACTTC.

This clone showed up just a few times. The chain combines TRBV27 with TRBJ2-7; either TRBD1 or TRBD2 may supply D (6 bases each). This CDR3 has 13 residues. Germline lookup yields CDR1 MNHEY and CDR2 SMNVEV (reference sequence). V was cut by 5 bases and J by 5 bases, with 13 bases left in between. CDR3 sequence reads: CASSQWGADEQYF. In nucleotides, the CDR3 is TGTGCCAGCAGTCAATGGGGGGCGGACGAGCAGTACTTC.